This TCR beta chain was sequenced during a study of blood T cell repertoires in COVID-19. The wider study: Specimens from acute and convalescent COVID-19 originated in the United States, Italy and Spain.

The table came from immunoSEQ multiplex PCR; TCRdb's copy has only in-frame clones and leaves some out. Of tens of thousands of clones listed, roughly 80% were seen once; the top ten hold less than 7%. The CDR3 is 12 amino acids. V was clipped by 6 bases and J by 9 bases, with 12 bases between them. Sequencing input: peripheral blood. The chain recombines TRBV12-3 or TRBV12-4 with TRBJ2-1; weak D call: TRBD1 (6 bases). The origin of this receptor is a man between 65 and 79 years old with COVID-19, enrolled during active disease. CDR3 amino acids: CASRSQGREQFF. The CDR3 bases are TGTGCCAGCAGGTCACAGGGACGTGAGCAGTTCTTC.